This TCR beta chain emerged from a study of T cell repertoires in cytomegalovirus infection. TCRdb used MiXCR to reprocess the reads, holding one entry per CDR3 protein. This table has about half a million distinct CDR3 sequences, around 35% appearing once. A few counts support this clonotype. Antigen specificity is unknown. V lost 3 bases and J lost 1, with 11 bases in between. CDR1 is DFQATT, CDR2 SNEGSKA, per germline (reference sequence). The CDR3 consists of 14 residues. The clonotype was recovered from a human donor in good health (CMV status not recorded). Some clones in this sample may be carry-over from other donors' samples. The sample was cultured PBMCs, taken from culture after CMV antigen stimulation. This chain joins TRBV20-1 and TRBJ2-3, with D hard to call. CDR3 coding DNA: TGCAGTGCTAGGTCGGCTCTCCGCACAGATACGCAGTATTTT. Translated, it gives CSARSALRTDTQYF.